This T cell receptor (beta chain) is from a study of technical replicates of blood from several donors (dated by TCRdb to about 2017). Libraries were built with the immunoSEQ multiplex PCR assay. This immuneACCESS table, as held by TCRdb, lists in-frame sequences with V and J called but not all clones. Of the missing ones, under half trace to an unresolved V gene in checked studies; the others have no known cause. In all, the sample holds 90,000 to 100,000 clones, and about 96% of those were seen once. The ten largest account for 0.36% of the sample. A word on this clone: This receptor's antigen is unknown. The input lacks base qualities; no much larger clone sits a single base away.

V loses 4 bases, J loses 1 base, and the germline ends lie 11 bases apart. The germline V gene sets CDR1 to MGHRA and CDR2 to YSYEKL. The CDR3 covers 15 residues, taking in both the cysteine and the phenylalanine. Of the read, only the CDR3 DNA is kept; its 45 bases are in frame from base 1. The specimen was T cells isolated from PBMCs. This receptor was obtained from a human donor in good health. The sequence is built from TRBV4-1 and TRBJ1-5, with TRBD1 perhaps the D gene, on 6 matching bases. The CDR3 protein is CASSRIQGSNQPQHF. The nucleotides are TGCGCCAGCAGCCGGATACAGGGCAGCAATCAGCCCCAGCATTTT.